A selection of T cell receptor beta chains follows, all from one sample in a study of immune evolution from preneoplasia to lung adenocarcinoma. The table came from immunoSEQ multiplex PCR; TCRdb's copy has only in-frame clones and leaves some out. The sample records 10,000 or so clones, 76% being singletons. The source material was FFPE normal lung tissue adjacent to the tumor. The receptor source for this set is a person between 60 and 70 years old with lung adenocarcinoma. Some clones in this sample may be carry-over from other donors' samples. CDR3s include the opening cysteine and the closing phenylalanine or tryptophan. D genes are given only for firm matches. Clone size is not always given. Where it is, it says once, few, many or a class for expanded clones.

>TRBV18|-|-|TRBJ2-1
CASSPDYGKDEQFF
TGTGCCAGCTCACCGGACTATGGAAAAGATGAGCAGTTCTTC
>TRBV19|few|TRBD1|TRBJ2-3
CASSTRLTRQGGTDTQYF
TGTGCCAGTAGTACCCGCTTAACACGACAGGGAGGCACAGATACGCAGTATTTT
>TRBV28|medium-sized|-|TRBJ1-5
CASSFSGRRDQPQHF
TGTGCCAGCAGTTTTTCCGGCAGACGGGATCAGCCCCAGCATTTT
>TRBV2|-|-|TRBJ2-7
CASMGSSYEQYF
TGTGCCAGCATGGGGAGCTCCTACGAGCAGTACTTC
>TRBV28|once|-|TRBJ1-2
CASSLGRSYPSGYTF
TGTGCCAGCAGTTTAGGCCGCAGTTACCCAAGTGGCTACACCTTC
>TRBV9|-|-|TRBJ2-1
CASSVGGTGHNEQFF
TGTGCCAGCAGCGTAGGGGGGACCGGACACAATGAGCAGTTCTTC
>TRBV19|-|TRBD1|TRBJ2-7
CASSLGQGYSYEQYF
TGTGCCAGTAGTTTGGGACAGGGATACTCCTACGAGCAGTACTTC
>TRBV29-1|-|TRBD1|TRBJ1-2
CSGRTGENGYTF
TGCAGCGGCCGGACAGGGGAGAATGGCTACACCTTC
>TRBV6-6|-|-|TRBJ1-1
CASSKQGITEAFF
TGTGCCAGCAGTAAACAGGGAATCACTGAAGCTTTCTTT
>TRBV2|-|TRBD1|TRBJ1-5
CASKRTGGNQPQHF
TGTGCCAGCAAGAGGACAGGGGGCAATCAGCCCCAGCATTTT
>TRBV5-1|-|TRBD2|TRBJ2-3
CASSVTSGRNTDTQYF
TGCGCCAGCAGCGTGACTAGCGGGAGGAACACAGATACGCAGTATTTT
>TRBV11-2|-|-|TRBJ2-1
CASSIRAGSGNEQFF
TGTGCCAGCAGCATCCGGGCCGGCTCCGGGAATGAGCAGTTCTTC
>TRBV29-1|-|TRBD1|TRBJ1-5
CSARQGNQPQHF
TGCAGCGCGAGACAGGGGAATCAGCCCCAGCATTTT
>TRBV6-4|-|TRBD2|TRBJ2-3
CASSDLAGGTTDTQYF
TGTGCCAGCAGTGACTTAGCGGGAGGGACCACAGATACGCAGTATTTT
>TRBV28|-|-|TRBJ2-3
CASSSGPVQGTQYF
TGTGCCAGCAGTTCCGGACCCGTTCAGGGTACGCAGTATTTT
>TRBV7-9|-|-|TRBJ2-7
CASSASGKWGEQYF
TGTGCCAGCAGCGCCTCGGGCAAGTGGGGCGAGCAGTACTTC
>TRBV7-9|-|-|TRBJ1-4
CASSYPLGGLNEKLFF
TGTGCCAGCAGCTATCCTCTTGGGGGCTTAAATGAAAAACTGTTTTTT
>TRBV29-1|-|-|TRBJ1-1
CSSYRGGDTEAFF
TGCAGCTCCTACAGAGGAGGAGACACTGAAGCTTTCTTT
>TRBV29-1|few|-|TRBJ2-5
CTSIPQGEETQYF
TGCACCAGCATTCCCCAGGGTGAGGAGACCCAGTACTTC
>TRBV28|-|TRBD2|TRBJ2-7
CASSPGGGPSEQYF
TGTGCCAGCAGTCCGGGGGGAGGACCGAGCGAGCAGTACTTC
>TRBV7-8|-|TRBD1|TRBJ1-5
CASSPRQGQPQHF
TGTGCCAGCAGCCCCCGACAGGGACAGCCCCAGCATTTT
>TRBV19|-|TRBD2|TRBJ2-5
CASSSISSGVKTQYF
TGTGCCAGTAGTTCAATCTCTAGCGGGGTAAAGACCCAGTACTTC